The clone carrying this T cell receptor beta chain has a handful of counts. This sample was taken from a study of T cells in Graves' hyperthyroidism and ophthalmopathy. The trim removed 2 bases at V and 4 bases at J, leaving 10 bases unmatched. There are 18 residues in the CDR3. Germline V gene data show CDR1 as MNHEY and CDR2 as SVGEGT. It was RNA transcripts that yielded the amplified TCR beta CDR3 regions. The HTBI primer set drove a first-round RT-PCR of the TCR CDR3. TCRdb called the multiplex PCR reads again in MiXCR, with one record for every CDR3 protein. The table shows hundreds of thousands of distinct CDR3 sequences, with under 25% occurring only once. A Clinical Activity Score of at least 3, a NOSPECS grade of at least 4 and a duration under 3 months were recorded in the ophthalmopathy patients. Clinical symptoms, serum thyroxine and TRAb, thyroid ultrasound and orbital computed tomography together formed the diagnostic basis.

The gene calls are TRBV6-2 or TRBV6-3 and TRBJ2-2, with 10 positions matching TRBD2. Material: blood. The clonotype was recovered from a woman in her seventies with Graves' ophthalmopathy. The CDR3 nucleotides are TGTGCCAGCAGTTACCTCAGCCCTAGCGGGAGTTTCACCGGGGAGCTGTTTTTT. This translates into CASSYLSPSGSFTGELFF.